This T cell receptor beta chain was obtained from a study of blood T cell repertoires in COVID-19. As for the study in general: The study drew acute and convalescent COVID-19 samples from the United States, Italy and Spain.

Repertoires were generated with immunoSEQ multiplex PCR, while TCRdb's copy carries only in-frame clones and drops some. The sample holds over 140,000 clones, more than 60% seen once. Germline CDR1 is SGHTA and CDR2 is FQGNSA. Trimming took 2 bases from V and 5 from J, leaving 10 bases between them. The length of the CDR3 is 14 residues. In this sample, this clone turned up a few times. This receptor was identified in a woman in her 50s with active or convalescent COVID-19. The rearrangement links TRBV7-2 to TRBJ1-5; TRBD1 is a possible D gene (5 bases). Sequencing input: peripheral blood. CDR3 protein: CASSLRPGYQPQHF. CDR3 DNA: TGTGCCAGCAGCTTAAGACCAGGGTATCAGCCCCAGCATTTT.